The 6 T cell receptor beta chains presented below share a single source sample, sequenced in a study of blood T cells in healthy people across ages. Through a sample-barcoded 5' primer and a J-beta primer mix, a second PCR was run for roughly 6 to 12 cycles. In TCRdb, the 5' RACE reads were re-called with MiXCR into one record per CDR3 protein. The data hold hundreds of thousands of distinct CDR3 sequences, with under 25% observed a single time. The sample consisted of blood. The source is a man between 65 and 85 years old in good health.

In its sample, this clonotype was seen a few times. This rearrangement joins TRBV6-2 or TRBV6-3 to TRBJ2-5, with D perhaps TRBD2 (6 bases). The J call may be wrong; the DNA end is better matched by TRBJ2-7. The CDR3 totals 13 residues. Germline V gives CDR1 MNHEY, CDR2 SVGEGT. Here the CDR3 reads CASSTGLFYEQYF. DNA of the CDR3: TGTGCCAGCAGTACCGGACTATTCTACGAGCAGTACTTC.

There are many counts of this clonotype. One end of the junction does not line up with germline, which may come from a read error. The J gene is TRBJ2-5, the V gene TRBV7-2, with 7 bases that match TRBD2. This CDR3 contains 14 residues. Germline assignment: CDR1 SGHTA and CDR2 FQGNSA. Here the CDR3 reads CASSLAGAGETQYF. For the CDR3, the DNA is TGCGCCAGCAGCTTGGCGGGAGCTGGGGAGACCCAGTACTTC.

The chain has TRBV7-9 and TRBJ2-7, with TRBD2 as a possible D gene (5 bases). V dropped 4 bases and J dropped 3 bases, with 16 bases sitting between them. This CDR3 comprises 15 residues. Germline CDR1 SEHNR, CDR2 FQNEAQ (reference sequence). The CDR3 bases are TGTGCCAGCAGCTGGCTTGTCGGAGGAGTCTACGAGCAGTACTTC. This encodes CASSWLVGGVYEQYF.

Turning to this clonotype: The conserved phenylalanine or tryptophan normally closing the CDR3 is absent here, so this likely arose from a read error. The rearrangement joins TRBV7-2 to TRBJ1-1, with 9 bases that match TRBD1. The CDR3 is made up of 16 amino acids. The trim removed 4 bases at V and 1 base at J, leaving 7 bases unmatched. The germline V gene has CDR1 SGHTA and CDR2 FQGNSA. CDR3 sequence reads: CASSSTGGGRNTEAFS. The CDR3 nucleotides are TGTGCCAGCAGCTCCACAGGGGGCGGGAGGAACACTGAAGCTTTCTCT.

J is TRBJ1-5 and V is TRBV4-1, with TRBD1 identical over 10 bases. V lost 1 base to trimming and J lost 8 bases; unmatched junction nucleotides: 8. Germline values: CDR1 MGHRA, CDR2 YSYEKL. The CDR3 is 16 amino acids. CDR3 sequence reads: CASSQGRGQGLEPQHF. The CDR3 DNA reads TGCGCCAGCAGCCAAGGAAGGGGACAGGGGTTGGAGCCCCAGCATTTT.

The rearrangement joins TRBV20-1 to TRBJ2-1; possibly TRBD1 for D (6 bases). CDR1 and CDR2 from the germline V gene are DFQATT and SNEGSKA (reference sequence). Trimming stripped 3 bases from V and 7 bases from J, with 16 bases between. CDR3 size: 14 residues. The CDR3 nucleotides are TGCAGTGCTAGTCGGCAGGGGAGTAGTAATGAGCAGTTCTTC. It encodes CSASRQGSSNEQFF.